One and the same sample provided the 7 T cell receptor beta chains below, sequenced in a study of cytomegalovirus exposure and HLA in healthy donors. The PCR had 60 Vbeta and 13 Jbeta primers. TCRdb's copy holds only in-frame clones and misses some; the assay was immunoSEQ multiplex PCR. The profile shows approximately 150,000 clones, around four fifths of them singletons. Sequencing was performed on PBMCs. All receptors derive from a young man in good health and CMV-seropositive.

CDR3 in amino acids: CASSMEAAYEQYF. As DNA, the CDR3 is TGTGCCAGTAGTATGGAGGCAGCCTACGAGCAGTACTTC. The chain joins TRBV19 to TRBJ2-7, with D possibly matching TRBD2 (5 bases). Germline CDR1 is LNHDA and CDR2 is SQIVND (reference sequence). The CDR3 is 13 amino acids. V was cut by 3 bases and J by 2 bases, with 8 bases left in between. Full variable domain (rest looked up from reference TRBV19 and TRBJ2-7): DGGITQSPKYLFRKEGQNVTLSCEQNLNHDAMYWYRQDPGQGLRLIYYSQIVNDFQKGDIAEGYSVSREKKESFPLTVTSAQKNPTAFYLCASSMEAAYEQYFGPGTRLTVT.

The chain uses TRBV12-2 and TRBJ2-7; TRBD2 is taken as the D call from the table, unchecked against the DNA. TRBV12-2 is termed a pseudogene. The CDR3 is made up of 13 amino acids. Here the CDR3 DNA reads TGTGCAAGCAAGGGCAGGAGGATTTACGAGCAGTACTTC. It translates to CASKGRRIYEQYF.

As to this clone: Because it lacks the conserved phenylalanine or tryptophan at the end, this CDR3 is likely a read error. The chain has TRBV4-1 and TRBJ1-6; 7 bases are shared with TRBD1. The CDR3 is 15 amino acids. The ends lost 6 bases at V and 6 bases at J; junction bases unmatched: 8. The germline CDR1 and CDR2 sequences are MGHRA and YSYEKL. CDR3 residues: CASSLRDSSNSPLHL. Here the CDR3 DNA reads TGCGCCAGCAGTCTCCGGGACAGCTCTAATTCACCCCTCCACCTT.

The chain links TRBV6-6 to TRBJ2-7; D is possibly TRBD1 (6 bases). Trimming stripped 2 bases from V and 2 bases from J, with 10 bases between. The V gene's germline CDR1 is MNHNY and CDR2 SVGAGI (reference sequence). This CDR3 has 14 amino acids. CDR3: CASSYRTATYEQYF. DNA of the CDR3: TGTGCCAGCAGTTACCGGACAGCTACCTACGAGCAGTACTTC.

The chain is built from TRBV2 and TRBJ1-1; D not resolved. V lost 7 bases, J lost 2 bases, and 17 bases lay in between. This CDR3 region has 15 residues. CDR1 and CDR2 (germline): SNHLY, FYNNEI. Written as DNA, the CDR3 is TGTGCCAGCACCAAATCCGCCCTATCTAACACTGAAGCTTTCTTT. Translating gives CASTKSALSNTEAFF.

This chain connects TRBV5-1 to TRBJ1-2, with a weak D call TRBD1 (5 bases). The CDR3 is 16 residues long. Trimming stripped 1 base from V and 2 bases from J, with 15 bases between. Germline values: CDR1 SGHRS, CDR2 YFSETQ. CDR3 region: CASSLSSTAQNYGYTF. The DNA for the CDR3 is TGCGCCAGCAGCTTGTCGTCGACAGCGCAGAACTATGGCTACACCTTC.

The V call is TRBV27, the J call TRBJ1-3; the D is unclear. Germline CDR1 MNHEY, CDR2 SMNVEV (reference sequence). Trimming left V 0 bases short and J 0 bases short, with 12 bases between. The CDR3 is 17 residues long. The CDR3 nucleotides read TGTGCCAGCAGTTTATCGATGCAGGTGACCTCTGGAAACACCATATATTTT. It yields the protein CASSLSMQVTSGNTIYF.